The table lists the clone carrying this T cell receptor beta chain with a few counts. Its antigen remains unknown. PCR amplification relied on 60 Vbeta primers (plus 13 Jbeta primers). The assay was immunoSEQ multiplex PCR, and TCRdb's table has in-frame clones only and misses some. This table has over 110,000 clones, around 80% appearing once. This sample stems from a study of cytomegalovirus exposure and HLA in healthy donors. Study-wide results and caveats: Presence/absence analyses assumed roughly uniform sequencing depth across donors, which may not hold.

V lost 8 bases, J lost 8 bases, and 30 bases lay in between. CDR1 is LNHDA and CDR2 is SQIVND in the germline V gene (reference sequence). This CDR3 is built from 17 residues. The J gene is TRBJ1-2, the V gene TRBV19, with D perhaps TRBD1 (5 bases). This clonotype originated in a man aged 40-55 years in good health and CMV-seronegative. Sequencing input: PBMCs. This CDR3 reads CASGHSLLRRAEGGYTF. The CDR3 nucleotides read TGTGCCAGTGGACACTCGCTTCTGCGCAGGGCGGAGGGGGGCTACACCTTC.